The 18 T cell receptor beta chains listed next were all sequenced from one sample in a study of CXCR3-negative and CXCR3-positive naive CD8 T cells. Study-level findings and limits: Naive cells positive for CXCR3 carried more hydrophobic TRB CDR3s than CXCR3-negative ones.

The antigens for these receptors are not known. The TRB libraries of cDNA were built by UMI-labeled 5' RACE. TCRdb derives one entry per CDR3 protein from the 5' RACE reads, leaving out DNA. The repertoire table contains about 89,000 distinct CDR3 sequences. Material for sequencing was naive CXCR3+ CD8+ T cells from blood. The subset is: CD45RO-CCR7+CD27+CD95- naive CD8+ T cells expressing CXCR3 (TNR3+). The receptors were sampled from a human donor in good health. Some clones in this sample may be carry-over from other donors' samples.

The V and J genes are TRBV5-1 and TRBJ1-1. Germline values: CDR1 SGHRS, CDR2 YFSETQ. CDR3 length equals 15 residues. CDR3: CASSLERVRGTEAFF.

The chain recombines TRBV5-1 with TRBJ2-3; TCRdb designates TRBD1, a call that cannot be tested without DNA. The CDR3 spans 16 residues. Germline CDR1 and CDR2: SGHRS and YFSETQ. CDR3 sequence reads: CASSLEGQAFTDTQYF.

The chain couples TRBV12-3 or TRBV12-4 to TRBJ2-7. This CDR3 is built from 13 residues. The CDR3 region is CASSPSLVSEQYF.

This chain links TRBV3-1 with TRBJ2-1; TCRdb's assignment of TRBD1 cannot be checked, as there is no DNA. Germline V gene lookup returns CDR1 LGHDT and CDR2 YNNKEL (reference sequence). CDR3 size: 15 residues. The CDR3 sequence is CASSLRDRGLNEQFF.

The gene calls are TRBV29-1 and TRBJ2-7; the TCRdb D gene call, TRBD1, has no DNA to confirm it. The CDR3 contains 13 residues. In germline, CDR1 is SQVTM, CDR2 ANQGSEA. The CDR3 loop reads CSVALTGTYEQYF.

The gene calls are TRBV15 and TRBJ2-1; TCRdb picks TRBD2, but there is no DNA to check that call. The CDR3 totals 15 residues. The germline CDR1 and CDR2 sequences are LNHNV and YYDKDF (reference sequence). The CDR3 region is CATSRDAGSYNEQFF.

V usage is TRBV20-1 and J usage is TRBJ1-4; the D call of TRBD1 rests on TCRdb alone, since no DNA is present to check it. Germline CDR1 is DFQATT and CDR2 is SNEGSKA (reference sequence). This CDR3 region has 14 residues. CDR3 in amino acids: CSASERGFKEKLFF.

The CDR3 loop is CASSPSAGWGSPLHF. This sequence joins TRBV7-9 and TRBJ1-6. Per germline, CDR1 SEHNR and CDR2 FQNEAQ (reference sequence). CDR3 length: 15 amino acids.

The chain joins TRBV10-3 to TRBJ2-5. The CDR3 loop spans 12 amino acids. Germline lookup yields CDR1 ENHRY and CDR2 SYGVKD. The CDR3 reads CAISAPQETQYF.

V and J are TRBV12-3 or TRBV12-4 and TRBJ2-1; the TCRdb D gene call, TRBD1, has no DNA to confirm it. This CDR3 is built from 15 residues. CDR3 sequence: CASSFPGQTYNEQFF.

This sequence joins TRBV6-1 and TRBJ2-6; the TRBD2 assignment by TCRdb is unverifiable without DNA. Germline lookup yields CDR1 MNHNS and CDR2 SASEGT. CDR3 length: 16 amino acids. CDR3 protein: CASSEKGGSGANVLTF.

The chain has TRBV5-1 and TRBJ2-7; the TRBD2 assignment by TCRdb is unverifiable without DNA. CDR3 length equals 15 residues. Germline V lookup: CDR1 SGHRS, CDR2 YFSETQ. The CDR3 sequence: CASSPGRAPFHEQYF.

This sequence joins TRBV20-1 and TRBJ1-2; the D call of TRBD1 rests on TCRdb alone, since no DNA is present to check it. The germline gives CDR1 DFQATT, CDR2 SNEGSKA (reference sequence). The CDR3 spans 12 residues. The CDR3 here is CSAPPVSNGYTF.

This CDR3 is CSVVFGGGYNEQFF. The rearrangement uses TRBV29-1 and TRBJ2-1; the D call of TRBD2 rests on TCRdb alone, since no DNA is present to check it. The CDR3 is 14 amino acids. CDR1 is SQVTM and CDR2 is ANQGSEA in the germline V gene.

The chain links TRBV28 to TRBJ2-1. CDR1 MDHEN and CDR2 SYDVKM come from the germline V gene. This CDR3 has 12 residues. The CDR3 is CAIQSSYNEQFF.

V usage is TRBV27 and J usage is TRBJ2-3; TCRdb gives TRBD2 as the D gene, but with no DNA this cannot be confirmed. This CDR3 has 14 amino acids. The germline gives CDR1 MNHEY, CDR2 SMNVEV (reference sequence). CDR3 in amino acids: CASTGLDRTDTQYF.

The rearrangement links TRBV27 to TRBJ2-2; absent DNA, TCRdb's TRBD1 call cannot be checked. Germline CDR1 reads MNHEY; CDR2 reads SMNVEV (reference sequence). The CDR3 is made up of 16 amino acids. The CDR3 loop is CASSPRTGENTGELFF.

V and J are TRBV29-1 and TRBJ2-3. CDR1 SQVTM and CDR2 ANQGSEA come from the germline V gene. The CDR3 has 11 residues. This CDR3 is CSVEGVDTPYF.